This is a list of T cell receptor beta chains from one sample in a study of beta chain features in type 1 diabetes. Libraries were prepared by immunoSEQ multiplex PCR; TCRdb keeps only in-frame clonotypes and omits some of them. Of roughly 500,000 clones in the sample, over 9.5% are singletons; the top ten hold about 0.045%. The sample was naive CD4+ T cells from blood. These receptors all stem from a woman aged 18-30 years in good health. Each CDR3 is given without its conserved first and last residue.

V gene	J gene	CDR3 protein
TRBV9	TRBJ1-3	ASSGDRPGNTIY
TRBV7-8	TRBJ2-7	ASSLVQLGLASEQY
TRBV29-1	TRBJ2-5	SVGGWQETQY
TRBV25-1	TRBJ1-6	ASSGTFTGMNSPLH
TRBV30	TRBJ2-7	AWRSQGQIYEQY
TRBV4-1	TRBJ2-5	ASSQNSGTSAAGVGETQY
TRBV7-8	TRBJ2-7	ASSGGDSSYEQY
TRBV2	TRBJ2-3	ASSEAFGRVSDTQY
TRBV13	TRBJ2-3	ASSKPGLAGPYTDTQY
TRBV14	TRBJ2-7	ASSRFGYEQY
TRBV30	TRBJ2-1	AWQREGLSEQF
TRBV5-6	TRBJ2-6	ASSLARPGANVLT
TRBV7-2	TRBJ2-5	ASSRGLAVETQY
TRBV10-3	TRBJ2-1	AITSGQGYNEQF
TRBV18	TRBJ2-6	ASSPLLASGANVLT
TRBV7-3	TRBJ1-1	ASSPTGPERAF
TRBV19	TRBJ2-1	ASSITSGAYNEQF
TRBV29-1	TRBJ1-1	SAEEGSMNTEAF
TRBV19	TRBJ2-1	ASRGASSGKNEQF
TRBV14	TRBJ2-1	ASSQVNRGEQF
TRBV5-8	TRBJ2-1	ASSLGGGYNEQF
TRBV28	TRBJ1-1	ASSIRQSEAF
TRBV25-1	TRBJ1-2	ASSPPGKPYGYT
TRBV5-4	TRBJ2-2	ASSPQGPNTGELF
TRBV5-6	TRBJ2-5	ASSLPGGAETQY
TRBV9	TRBJ2-3	ASSLGRTTSSTDTQY
TRBV28	TRBJ2-5	ASSPPGRAQY